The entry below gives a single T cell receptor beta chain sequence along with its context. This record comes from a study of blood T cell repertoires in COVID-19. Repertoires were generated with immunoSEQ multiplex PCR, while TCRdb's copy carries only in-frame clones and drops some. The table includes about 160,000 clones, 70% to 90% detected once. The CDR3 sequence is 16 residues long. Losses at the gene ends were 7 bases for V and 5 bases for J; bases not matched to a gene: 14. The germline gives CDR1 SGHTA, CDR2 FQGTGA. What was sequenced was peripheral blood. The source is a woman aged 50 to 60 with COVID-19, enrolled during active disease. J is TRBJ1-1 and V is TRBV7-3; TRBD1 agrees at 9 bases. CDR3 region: CASTPGDRETKTEAFF. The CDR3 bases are TGTGCCAGCACACCCGGGGACAGGGAAACAAAGACTGAAGCTTTCTTT.